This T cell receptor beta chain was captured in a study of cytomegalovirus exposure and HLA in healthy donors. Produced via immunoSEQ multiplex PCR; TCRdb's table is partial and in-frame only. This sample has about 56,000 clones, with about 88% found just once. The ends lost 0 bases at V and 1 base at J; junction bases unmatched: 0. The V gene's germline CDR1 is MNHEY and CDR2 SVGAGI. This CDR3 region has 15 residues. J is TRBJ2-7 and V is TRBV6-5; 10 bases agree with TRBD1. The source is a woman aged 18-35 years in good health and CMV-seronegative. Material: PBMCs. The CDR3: CASSYSGQGSYEQYF. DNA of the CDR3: TGTGCCAGCAGTTACTCGGGACAGGGGTCCTACGAGCAGTACTTC.